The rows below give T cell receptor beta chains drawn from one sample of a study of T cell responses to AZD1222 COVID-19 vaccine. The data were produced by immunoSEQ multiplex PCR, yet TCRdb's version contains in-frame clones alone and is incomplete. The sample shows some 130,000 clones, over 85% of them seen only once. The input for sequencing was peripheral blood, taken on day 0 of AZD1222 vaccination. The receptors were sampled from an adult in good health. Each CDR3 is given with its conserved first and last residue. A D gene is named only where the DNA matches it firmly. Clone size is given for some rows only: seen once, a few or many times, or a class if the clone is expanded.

CDR3 DNA: TGTGCCAGCGCCGGACAGAACACTGAAGCTTTCTTT
CDR3 protein: CASAGQNTEAFF
clone size: NA
D gene: NA
J gene: TRBJ1-1
V gene: TRBV27

CDR3 DNA: TGTGCCAGCACCCCCCCGGCGGGAGGTTTAAATGAGCAGTTCTTC
CDR3 protein: CASTPPAGGLNEQFF
clone size: NA
D gene: TRBD2
J gene: TRBJ2-1
V gene: TRBV3-1/TRBV3-2

CDR3 DNA: TGTGCCAGCAGTGGAATTAGGGGACGGTTAGTGGACACCATATATTTT
CDR3 protein: CASSGIRGRLVDTIYF
clone size: NA
D gene: NA
J gene: TRBJ1-3
V gene: TRBV2

CDR3 DNA: TGCAGCGTTGAAGTAAGAACTGGCTACACCTTC
CDR3 protein: CSVEVRTGYTF
clone size: NA
D gene: NA
J gene: TRBJ1-2
V gene: TRBV29-1

CDR3 DNA: TGTGCCAGCAGCTACGGGACCTTTAGTAGGCGCGAGCAGTACTTC
CDR3 protein: CASSYGTFSRREQYF
clone size: NA
D gene: NA
J gene: TRBJ2-7
V gene: TRBV28

CDR3 DNA: TGTGCCACCAGTCGGGGTCACAATCAGCCCCAGCATTTT
CDR3 protein: CATSRGHNQPQHF
clone size: NA
D gene: NA
J gene: TRBJ1-5
V gene: TRBV24-1

CDR3 DNA: TGCGCCAGCAGCCCAGGGGGTGGGAATGAAAAACTGTTTTTT
CDR3 protein: CASSPGGGNEKLFF
clone size: NA
D gene: TRBD1
J gene: TRBJ1-4
V gene: TRBV5-1

CDR3 DNA: TGTGCCAGCAGGGTACAGGGTTATGGCTACACCTTC
CDR3 protein: CASRVQGYGYTF
clone size: NA
D gene: NA
J gene: TRBJ1-2
V gene: TRBV27

CDR3 DNA: TGTGCCACCAGCAGAGATCCCTCGGGCAGGGGGACTGAAGCTTTCTTT
CDR3 protein: CATSRDPSGRGTEAFF
clone size: NA
D gene: TRBD1
J gene: TRBJ1-1
V gene: TRBV15

CDR3 DNA: TGTGCCAGCAGCGTAGGAGGAGGGGGTAACACTGAAGCTTTCTTT
CDR3 protein: CASSVGGGGNTEAFF
clone size: NA
D gene: NA
J gene: TRBJ1-1
V gene: TRBV9

CDR3 DNA: TGTGCCAGCAGCCTGCTTCTCGACTCCTCCTACAATGAGCAGTTCTTC
CDR3 protein: CASSLLLDSSYNEQFF
clone size: NA
D gene: NA
J gene: TRBJ2-1
V gene: TRBV5-4

CDR3 DNA: TGTGCCAGCTTTAGCGGGAGGTCCGGGACCCAGTACTTC
CDR3 protein: CASFSGRSGTQYF
clone size: NA
D gene: TRBD2
J gene: TRBJ2-5
V gene: TRBV5-4

CDR3 DNA: TGTGCCATCAGTGAAAGCCAAGAACAGGGGAGGACTGAAGCTTTCTTT
CDR3 protein: CAISESQEQGRTEAFF
clone size: once
D gene: TRBD1
J gene: TRBJ1-1
V gene: TRBV10-3

CDR3 DNA: TGCAGTGCCCCGAATTTGGGGGAGCAGTACTTC
CDR3 protein: CSAPNLGEQYF
clone size: NA
D gene: NA
J gene: TRBJ2-7
V gene: TRBV20-1

CDR3 DNA: TGCGCCAGCAGTCTCCCTTGTCCCGGGACAGGGGAGTGCGGGACTAATGAAAAACTGTTTTTT
CDR3 protein: CASSLPCPGTGECGTNEKLFF
clone size: NA
D gene: TRBD1
J gene: TRBJ1-4
V gene: TRBV23-1

CDR3 DNA: TGTGCCAGCTCACCAAAAGAGAACGAGCAGTACTTC
CDR3 protein: CASSPKENEQYF
clone size: few
D gene: NA
J gene: TRBJ2-7
V gene: TRBV18

CDR3 DNA: TGTGCCAGCGGCGTAGACGTCGGGAGGTTTCAAGGCGAGCAGTACTTC
CDR3 protein: CASGVDVGRFQGEQYF
clone size: NA
D gene: TRBD2
J gene: TRBJ2-7
V gene: TRBV7-2

CDR3 DNA: TGTGCCAGCAGCTTGTCCTCCGCGAACACTGAAGCTTTCTTT
CDR3 protein: CASSLSSANTEAFF
clone size: NA
D gene: NA
J gene: TRBJ1-1
V gene: TRBV5-4

CDR3 DNA: TGTGCCAGCAGCCCCCACGGGGCGCGGCCCGGGGAGCTGTTTTTT
CDR3 protein: CASSPHGARPGELFF
clone size: NA
D gene: NA
J gene: TRBJ2-2
V gene: TRBV7-9

CDR3 DNA: TGTGCCAGCAGTTTAGGACAGGGGGCTAATGAAAAACTGTTTTTT
CDR3 protein: CASSLGQGANEKLFF
clone size: NA
D gene: TRBD1
J gene: TRBJ1-4
V gene: TRBV6-5

CDR3 DNA: TGTGCCAGCAGCTTAGTACCCCCAGGGGAGTATGGCTACACCTTC
CDR3 protein: CASSLVPPGEYGYTF
clone size: once
D gene: NA
J gene: TRBJ1-2
V gene: TRBV5-6

CDR3 DNA: TGTGCCAGCAGCCTTCTCGACACTGAAGCTTTCTTT
CDR3 protein: CASSLLDTEAFF
clone size: NA
D gene: NA
J gene: TRBJ1-1
V gene: TRBV3-1/TRBV3-2

CDR3 DNA: TGTGCCAGCAGCTTATGGACTAGCGGGATGGGCGGGGAGCTGTTTTTT
CDR3 protein: CASSLWTSGMGGELFF
clone size: once
D gene: TRBD2
J gene: TRBJ2-2
V gene: TRBV28

CDR3 DNA: TGTGCCAGCAGCCGTGACAGAACTGGAAACACCATATATTTT
CDR3 protein: CASSRDRTGNTIYF
clone size: NA
D gene: NA
J gene: TRBJ1-3
V gene: TRBV7-9

CDR3 DNA: TGTGCCAGCAGCTTAGACTCCCAGGGGGCGCCTTTCACTGAAGCTTTCTTT
CDR3 protein: CASSLDSQGAPFTEAFF
clone size: NA
D gene: TRBD1
J gene: TRBJ1-1
V gene: TRBV7-6

CDR3 DNA: TGTGCCAGCAGCCAAACCGAAGGCCGAAATTCACCCCTCCACTTT
CDR3 protein: CASSQTEGRNSPLHF
clone size: NA
D gene: NA
J gene: TRBJ1-6
V gene: TRBV7-3

CDR3 DNA: TGTGCCACCAGTGACCTACTTGGACTGCCAATTCACTTC
CDR3 protein: CATSDLLGLPIHF
clone size: NA
D gene: NA
J gene: TRBJ2-7
V gene: TRBV24-1

CDR3 DNA: TGCAGCGTTGAAACAGGAATATACGAGCAGTACTTC
CDR3 protein: CSVETGIYEQYF
clone size: NA
D gene: NA
J gene: TRBJ2-7
V gene: TRBV29-1

CDR3 DNA: TGTGCCAGCAGCCCCCAGGGCAGGTACGAGCAGTACTTC
CDR3 protein: CASSPQGRYEQYF
clone size: NA
D gene: NA
J gene: TRBJ2-7
V gene: TRBV7-9

CDR3 DNA: TGTGCCAGCAGCTTGGAAACGGGGTATTCACCCCTCCACTTT
CDR3 protein: CASSLETGYSPLHF
clone size: NA
D gene: NA
J gene: TRBJ1-6
V gene: TRBV5-4

CDR3 DNA: TGTGCCTGGAGCAAAAAGCCGGGACAGGGGGCCCTAGGCACCTTC
CDR3 protein: CAWSKKPGQGALGTF
clone size: NA
D gene: TRBD1
J gene: TRBJ1-2
V gene: TRBV30

CDR3 DNA: TGTGCCAGCAGCGTAGGGGTAGCGGGGAAGTCCTACGAGCAGTACTTC
CDR3 protein: CASSVGVAGKSYEQYF
clone size: NA
D gene: TRBD2
J gene: TRBJ2-7
V gene: TRBV9

CDR3 DNA: TGTGCCAGCAGCCCTCACCAGGGGGGATATAGCAATCAGCCCCAGCATTTT
CDR3 protein: CASSPHQGGYSNQPQHF
clone size: NA
D gene: TRBD1
J gene: TRBJ1-5
V gene: TRBV7-6

CDR3 DNA: TGTGCCAGCTCACCACACCCAGGGGGCGAAAACACCATATATTTT
CDR3 protein: CASSPHPGGENTIYF
clone size: NA
D gene: TRBD1
J gene: TRBJ1-3
V gene: TRBV18

CDR3 DNA: TGTGCCAGCTCTGGGACTAGCGGGAGGACATACTACGAGCAGTACTTC
CDR3 protein: CASSGTSGRTYYEQYF
clone size: NA
D gene: TRBD2
J gene: TRBJ2-7
V gene: TRBV28

CDR3 DNA: TGTGCCAGCAGCTCAAGGGGCCGAGGGACTGAAGCTTTCTTT
CDR3 protein: CASSSRGRGTEAFF
clone size: NA
D gene: NA
J gene: TRBJ1-1
V gene: TRBV5-6

CDR3 DNA: TGTGCCAGCAGTTCCTCTCAGCGGGGGGGTCAAGAGGCCCAGTACTTC
CDR3 protein: CASSSSQRGGQEAQYF
clone size: NA
D gene: TRBD2
J gene: TRBJ2-5
V gene: TRBV27

CDR3 DNA: TGTGCCAGCAGCTCCCGGTCCGACAGTGACTTCAATCAGCCCCAGCATTTT
CDR3 protein: CASSSRSDSDFNQPQHF
clone size: NA
D gene: NA
J gene: TRBJ1-5
V gene: TRBV7-9

CDR3 DNA: TGTGCCAGCAGCGCGATGAACTACGGGCGAGAGACCCAGTACTTC
CDR3 protein: CASSAMNYGRETQYF
clone size: NA
D gene: NA
J gene: TRBJ2-5
V gene: TRBV9

CDR3 DNA: TGTGCCATCAGTAGTTCCGGGACAGGGGGCGAGGTAGGCTACAATGAGCAGTTCTTC
CDR3 protein: CAISSSGTGGEVGYNEQFF
clone size: NA
D gene: TRBD1
J gene: TRBJ2-1
V gene: TRBV10-3

CDR3 DNA: TGTGCCAGCAGCCGTGACCCAATTAACTACGAGCAGTACTTC
CDR3 protein: CASSRDPINYEQYF
clone size: NA
D gene: NA
J gene: TRBJ2-7
V gene: TRBV7-6

CDR3 DNA: TGTGCCAGCAGCCACTCACCGATCGAAGGGGCTTTCTTT
CDR3 protein: CASSHSPIEGAFF
clone size: once
D gene: NA
J gene: TRBJ1-1
V gene: TRBV3-1/TRBV3-2

CDR3 DNA: TGTGCCACCAGTGATTTATCCGGGGAGCTGTTTTTT
CDR3 protein: CATSDLSGELFF
clone size: NA
D gene: NA
J gene: TRBJ2-2
V gene: TRBV24-1

CDR3 DNA: TGTGCCAGTAGTATAGTGGAGAGCTCCTACAATGAGCAGTTCTTC
CDR3 protein: CASSIVESSYNEQFF
clone size: NA
D gene: NA
J gene: TRBJ2-1
V gene: TRBV19

CDR3 DNA: TGTGCCAGCTCCTCCTATCTCCCCGGGAACACTGAAGCTTTCTTT
CDR3 protein: CASSSYLPGNTEAFF
clone size: NA
D gene: NA
J gene: TRBJ1-1
V gene: TRBV18